This TCR beta chain is from a study of T cell changes during pregnancy in multiple sclerosis. Produced via immunoSEQ multiplex PCR; TCRdb's table is partial and in-frame only. The sample holds about 51,000 clones, just over 90% seen once. Per the germline V gene, CDR1 is SGHAT and CDR2 is FQNNGV. The CDR3 consists of 13 residues. The ends were cut back, 2 bases at V and 6 bases at J, with 11 bases in the middle. This chain uses TRBV11-2 with TRBJ2-7; maybe TRBD2 (6 bases). This clonotype originated in a female donor with multiple sclerosis, enrolled in a pregnancy study. The material sequenced was peripheral blood, taken in the second trimester of pregnancy. The CDR3 DNA is TGTGCCAGCAGCTTAAGTGGGAGGCCCGAGCAGTACTTC. It encodes CASSLSGRPEQYF.